The 21 T cell receptor beta chains below all came from one sample that was sequenced in a study of CXCR3-negative and CXCR3-positive naive CD8 T cells. Broader study findings: TRB CDR3 hydrophobicity was greater in CXCR3-positive naive cells than in CXCR3-negative naive cells.

Their target antigens are unknown. UMI-labeled 5' RACE TRB cDNA libraries were prepared from the cells. One entry per CDR3 protein, without DNA, is what TCRdb gives after re-calling the 5' RACE reads. Its table lists approximately 100,000 distinct CDR3 sequences. Sequenced sample: naive CXCR3+ CD8+ T cells from blood. Described subset: CD45RO-CCR7+CD27+CD95- naive CD8+ T cells expressing CXCR3 (TNR3+). Receptors originate from a human donor in good health. Some clones in this sample may be carry-over from other donors' samples.

The V gene is TRBV4-1, the J gene TRBJ2-1. Germline CDR1 is MGHRA and CDR2 is YSYEKL. The CDR3 is made up of 14 amino acids. The CDR3 region is CASSHGPSSDEQLF.

The chain recombines TRBV11-2 with TRBJ2-7. Germline V lookup: CDR1 SGHAT, CDR2 FQNNGV. The CDR3 consists of 12 residues. The chain's CDR3 is CASSFGNYEQYF.

The rearrangement uses TRBV12-3 or TRBV12-4 and TRBJ2-1; TCRdb calls TRBD1, which cannot be checked without DNA. The CDR3 consists of 15 residues. CDR3 region: CASSSPTGKYNEQFF.

V and J are TRBV30 and TRBJ2-1; as DNA is missing, the TRBD1 call by TCRdb cannot be tested. The CDR3 has 15 residues. Germline V gene data show CDR1 as GTSNPN and CDR2 as SVGIG (reference sequence). CDR3 sequence reads: CAWSPSGTVGGEQFF.

The V gene is TRBV23-1, the J gene TRBJ2-5; TCRdb's D call, TRBD1, is unchecked because there is no DNA. TRBV23-1 is marked as an open reading frame, function uncertain. The CDR3 spans 20 residues. This CDR3 is CASSQSPLGQGSGWGETQYF.

V gene TRBV2 combines with J gene TRBJ2-7. The CDR3 loop spans 14 amino acids. The germline V gene has CDR1 SNHLY and CDR2 FYNNEI. The chain's CDR3 is CASLFDGDSYEQYF.

The chain is built from TRBV28 and TRBJ1-1. The CDR3 is 12 amino acids. Per germline, CDR1 MDHEN and CDR2 SYDVKM. CDR3 region: CASSLRTAEAFF.

The chain employs TRBV7-9 and TRBJ2-1; TCRdb's assignment of TRBD1 cannot be checked, as there is no DNA. The germline V gene has CDR1 SEHNR and CDR2 FQNEAQ (reference sequence). This CDR3 contains 14 residues. This CDR3 reads CASSLSRGYNEQFF.

The chain links TRBV28 to TRBJ2-7. Germline CDR1 is MDHEN and CDR2 is SYDVKM. The CDR3 runs 15 residues. The CDR3 loop is CASSFRGTSSYEQYF.

This rearrangement joins TRBV6-2 or TRBV6-3 to TRBJ2-7. CDR3 length: 15 residues. Germline V gene data show CDR1 as MNHEY and CDR2 as SVGEGT. The CDR3: CASSYGWPATYEQYF.

CDR3 region: CASSLFGLNEQFF. This chain links TRBV5-1 with TRBJ2-1; TCRdb gives TRBD2 as the D gene, but with no DNA this cannot be confirmed. Germline V CDR1 and CDR2: SGHRS, YFSETQ. This CDR3 is built from 13 residues.

The rearrangement links TRBV21-1 to TRBJ2-4; the TCRdb D gene call, TRBD1, has no DNA to confirm it. TRBV21-1 is a listed pseudogene. The CDR3 totals 12 residues. The CDR3 is CARQGRRGIQYF.

The chain is built from TRBV5-1 and TRBJ2-7; TCRdb indicates TRBD1, and absent DNA this call remains unverified. Germline V gene data show CDR1 as SGHRS and CDR2 as YFSETQ. This CDR3 spans 14 amino acids. Here the CDR3 reads CASSPGASSSEQYF.

V is TRBV13 and J is TRBJ2-1; with no DNA, the TCRdb D assignment of TRBD1 cannot be verified. Per germline, CDR1 PRHDT and CDR2 FYEKMQ (reference sequence). CDR3 length: 11 amino acids. Here the CDR3 reads CASSGKGGPFF.

V gene TRBV29-1 combines with J gene TRBJ1-1; the D call of TRBD1 rests on TCRdb alone, since no DNA is present to check it. CDR3 length: 16 amino acids. Germline assignment: CDR1 SQVTM and CDR2 ANQGSEA. The CDR3 protein is CSVPGTGGLMNTEAFF.

This chain connects TRBV6-2 or TRBV6-3 to TRBJ2-2. Germline V CDR1 and CDR2: MNHEY, SVGEGT. The CDR3 extends over 13 amino acids. CDR3 amino acids: CASSYGVDGEPFF.

The gene calls are TRBV2 and TRBJ2-1; TCRdb designates TRBD1, a call that cannot be tested without DNA. The CDR3 has 15 residues. Germline CDR1 reads SNHLY; CDR2 reads FYNNEI. This CDR3 is CASSDPAGENNEQFF.

This chain links TRBV19 with TRBJ2-1; TCRdb designates TRBD2, a call that cannot be tested without DNA. The CDR3 runs to 14 residues. Per the germline V gene, CDR1 is LNHDA and CDR2 is SQIVND (reference sequence). The CDR3 is CASKEGRSYNEQFF.

The chain employs TRBV29-1 and TRBJ2-7; TCRdb's D call of TRBD1 is untestable without DNA. The CDR3 totals 12 residues. CDR1 is SQVTM, CDR2 ANQGSEA, per germline. This CDR3 is CSVEDRAYEQYF.

The chain uses TRBV12-3 or TRBV12-4 and TRBJ2-3. The CDR3 extends over 12 amino acids. The CDR3 loop is CATNLGTDTQYF.

The chain joins TRBV19 to TRBJ2-7; TCRdb's assignment of TRBD2 cannot be checked, as there is no DNA. Per germline, CDR1 LNHDA and CDR2 SQIVND (reference sequence). This CDR3 has 14 residues. This CDR3 reads CASRFSGGAYEQYF.